This is a list of T cell receptor beta chains from one sample in a study of cytotoxic CD8 clonotypes in ibrutinib-treated CLL. This table comes from immunoSEQ multiplex PCR, and its TCRdb copy is limited to in-frame clones, with some not included. The sample lists approximately 120,000 clones, 45% to 65% occurring once. This sample comprised PBMCs, obtained after 24 months of ibrutinib treatment. The receptors derive from a human donor with chronic lymphocytic leukemia. Each CDR3 is given with its conserved first and last residue. Each record gives: J gene, clone size, V gene, D gene, CDR3 protein, CDR3 DNA. A D gene is named only where the DNA matches it firmly. A row's size may be missing; if present it is once, few, many or a size class.

j_call: TRBJ2-5
clone_size: NA
v_call: TRBV7-8
d_call: NA
cdr3_aa: CASSLDFAGTQYF
cdr3_nt: TGTGCCAGCAGCTTAGATTTCGCGGGGACCCAGTACTTC

j_call: TRBJ2-2
clone_size: NA
v_call: TRBV12-5
d_call: NA
cdr3_aa: CASGLVDTGELFF
cdr3_nt: TGTGCTAGTGGTTTGGTAGATACCGGGGAGCTGTTTTTT

j_call: TRBJ2-1
clone_size: NA
v_call: TRBV30
d_call: NA
cdr3_aa: CAWSVPRGGYEQFF
cdr3_nt: TGTGCCTGGAGTGTACCCAGAGGTGGATATGAGCAGTTCTTC

j_call: TRBJ2-5
clone_size: NA
v_call: TRBV30
d_call: TRBD2
cdr3_aa: CAGAGGSGETQYF
cdr3_nt: TGTGCCGGCGCGGGGGGCTCGGGAGAGACCCAGTACTTC

j_call: TRBJ2-3
clone_size: NA
v_call: TRBV7-9
d_call: TRBD2
cdr3_aa: CASSLSGGAGRRTDTQYF
cdr3_nt: TGTGCCAGCAGCCTCAGCGGGGGGGCTGGGAGGCGCACAGATACGCAGTATTTT

j_call: TRBJ2-1
clone_size: NA
v_call: TRBV20-1
d_call: NA
cdr3_aa: CSAQRDEQFF
cdr3_nt: TGCAGTGCACAGAGGGATGAGCAGTTCTTC

j_call: TRBJ2-5
clone_size: NA
v_call: TRBV18
d_call: TRBD1
cdr3_aa: CASSPLTGVQETQYF
cdr3_nt: TGTGCCAGCTCACCACTGACAGGGGTACAAGAGACCCAGTACTTC

j_call: TRBJ2-5
clone_size: few
v_call: TRBV11-3
d_call: TRBD2
cdr3_aa: CASSPSGLAGRETQYF
cdr3_nt: TGTGCCAGCAGCCCGTCGGGACTAGCGGGTAGAGAGACCCAGTACTTC

j_call: TRBJ2-3
clone_size: NA
v_call: TRBV18
d_call: NA
cdr3_aa: CASSPPVTGRGLYF
cdr3_nt: TGTGCCAGCTCACCACCGGTCACAGGTCGGGGTCTGTATTTT

j_call: TRBJ1-2
clone_size: NA
v_call: TRBV29-1
d_call: NA
cdr3_aa: CSVPDRSHYGYTF
cdr3_nt: TGCAGCGTTCCCGACAGGTCTCACTATGGCTACACCTTC

j_call: TRBJ1-4
clone_size: NA
v_call: TRBV19
d_call: TRBD1
cdr3_aa: CASSAPTGVNEKLFF
cdr3_nt: TGTGCCAGTAGTGCGCCGACAGGGGTAAATGAAAAACTGTTTTTT

j_call: TRBJ2-5
clone_size: NA
v_call: TRBV29-1
d_call: NA
cdr3_aa: CSVVDGVGETQYF
cdr3_nt: TGCAGCGTTGTAGATGGGGTCGGAGAGACCCAGTACTTC

j_call: TRBJ2-5
clone_size: NA
v_call: TRBV11-1
d_call: NA
cdr3_aa: CASSSRGVTTGETQYF
cdr3_nt: TGTGCCAGCAGCTCACGCGGGGTTACCACGGGTGAGACCCAGTACTTC

j_call: TRBJ2-5
clone_size: NA
v_call: TRBV2
d_call: TRBD1
cdr3_aa: CASGTGLGETQYF
cdr3_nt: TGTGCCAGCGGGACAGGTTTAGGGGAGACCCAGTACTTC

j_call: TRBJ2-2
clone_size: NA
v_call: TRBV2
d_call: NA
cdr3_aa: CASKGTTATGELFF
cdr3_nt: TGTGCCAGCAAAGGGACCACTGCCACCGGGGAGCTGTTTTTT

j_call: TRBJ1-1
clone_size: few
v_call: TRBV18
d_call: NA
cdr3_aa: CASSPISTQGSTEAFF
cdr3_nt: TGTGCCAGCTCACCAATAAGTACTCAGGGGTCCACTGAAGCTTTCTTT

j_call: TRBJ1-2
clone_size: few
v_call: TRBV10-3
d_call: NA
cdr3_aa: CAISESRGYGYTF
cdr3_nt: TGTGCCATCAGTGAGTCCCGCGGGTACGGCTACACCTTC

j_call: TRBJ2-7
clone_size: once
v_call: TRBV6-6
d_call: TRBD1
cdr3_aa: CASRPGQLTYEQYF
cdr3_nt: TGTGCCAGCAGACCGGGACAGCTGACCTACGAGCAGTACTTC

j_call: TRBJ2-5
clone_size: many
v_call: TRBV6-9
d_call: NA
cdr3_aa: CASGAGPGTAQETQYF
cdr3_nt: TGTGCCAGCGGAGCCGGCCCCGGGACGGCCCAAGAGACCCAGTACTTC

j_call: TRBJ2-1
clone_size: NA
v_call: TRBV25-1
d_call: NA
cdr3_aa: CASRPGGLYNEQFF
cdr3_nt: TGTGCCAGCAGGCCGGGGGGCCTTTACAATGAGCAGTTCTTC

j_call: TRBJ2-7
clone_size: NA
v_call: TRBV7-8
d_call: NA
cdr3_aa: CASSSREGADEQYF
cdr3_nt: TGTGCCAGCAGCTCCCGGGAGGGGGCGGACGAGCAGTACTTC

j_call: TRBJ2-5
clone_size: NA
v_call: TRBV30
d_call: TRBD1
cdr3_aa: CAWSLTGVETQYF
cdr3_nt: TGTGCCTGGAGTTTGACAGGGGTAGAGACCCAGTACTTC

j_call: TRBJ1-3
clone_size: NA
v_call: TRBV18
d_call: TRBD1
cdr3_aa: CASSPPRDRASGNTIYF
cdr3_nt: TGTGCCAGCTCACCACCCCGGGACAGGGCGTCTGGAAACACCATATATTTT

j_call: TRBJ2-3
clone_size: NA
v_call: TRBV5-4
d_call: TRBD2
cdr3_aa: CASSRRTSGGAADTQYF
cdr3_nt: TGTGCCAGCAGCCGGAGGACTAGCGGGGGGGCGGCAGATACGCAGTATTTT

j_call: TRBJ1-2
clone_size: NA
v_call: TRBV6-6
d_call: TRBD1
cdr3_aa: CASETGTRGYTF
cdr3_nt: TGTGCCAGCGAGACAGGGACTCGGGGCTACACCTTC

j_call: TRBJ2-4
clone_size: NA
v_call: TRBV29-1
d_call: NA
cdr3_aa: CSVEEILAKNIQYF
cdr3_nt: TGCAGCGTTGAGGAGATACTAGCCAAAAACATTCAGTACTTC

j_call: TRBJ1-5
clone_size: NA
v_call: TRBV6-1
d_call: NA
cdr3_aa: CASSGGGFGNQPQHF
cdr3_nt: TGTGCCAGCAGCGGAGGGGGATTTGGCAATCAGCCCCAGCATTTT

j_call: TRBJ2-3
clone_size: NA
v_call: TRBV11-1
d_call: TRBD2
cdr3_aa: CASSSPMGLAGITDTQYF
cdr3_nt: TGTGCCAGCAGCTCTCCTATGGGACTAGCGGGGATAACAGATACGCAGTATTTT

j_call: TRBJ1-6
clone_size: few
v_call: TRBV5-1
d_call: TRBD1
cdr3_aa: CASSLERTGVSPLHF
cdr3_nt: TGCGCCAGCAGCTTGGAACGGACAGGGGTCTCACCCCTCCACTTT

j_call: TRBJ1-4
clone_size: NA
v_call: TRBV6-5
d_call: NA
cdr3_aa: CASSYATGTANEKLFF
cdr3_nt: TGTGCCAGCAGTTACGCCACCGGGACTGCAAATGAAAAACTGTTTTTT

j_call: TRBJ2-1
clone_size: NA
v_call: TRBV5-4
d_call: NA
cdr3_aa: CASRQGDRYAEQFF
cdr3_nt: TGTGCCAGCAGACAAGGTGATAGATACGCTGAGCAGTTCTTC

j_call: TRBJ1-2
clone_size: NA
v_call: TRBV6-1
d_call: NA
cdr3_aa: CASSEHQRTVVYGYTF
cdr3_nt: TGTGCCAGCAGTGAACACCAAAGGACAGTCGTCTATGGCTACACCTTC

j_call: TRBJ2-2
clone_size: NA
v_call: TRBV5-5
d_call: NA
cdr3_aa: CASSSGRGSGTGELFF
cdr3_nt: TGTGCCAGCAGTAGCGGACGGGGATCGGGCACCGGGGAGCTGTTTTTT

j_call: TRBJ2-2
clone_size: once
v_call: TRBV9
d_call: TRBD2
cdr3_aa: CASSVGLAVTGELFF
cdr3_nt: TGTGCCAGCAGCGTAGGACTAGCGGTAACCGGGGAGCTGTTTTTT

j_call: TRBJ2-7
clone_size: NA
v_call: TRBV5-6
d_call: TRBD2
cdr3_aa: CASSLASGGFQYF
cdr3_nt: TGTGCCAGCAGCTTAGCTAGCGGGGGGTTTCAGTACTTC

j_call: TRBJ2-7
clone_size: few
v_call: TRBV5-1
d_call: TRBD1
cdr3_aa: CASRGQGYEQYF
cdr3_nt: TGCGCCAGCAGGGGACAGGGGTACGAGCAGTACTTC

j_call: TRBJ2-7
clone_size: NA
v_call: TRBV7-2
d_call: NA
cdr3_aa: CASSLGGREQYF
cdr3_nt: TGTGCCAGCAGCTTGGGGGGCCGCGAGCAGTACTTC

j_call: TRBJ1-2
clone_size: few
v_call: TRBV28
d_call: NA
cdr3_aa: CASSLLGNYGYTF
cdr3_nt: TGTGCCAGCAGTTTGCTCGGTAACTATGGCTACACCTTC

j_call: TRBJ2-2
clone_size: NA
v_call: TRBV11-2
d_call: TRBD1
cdr3_aa: CASSQTGQLDGELFF
cdr3_nt: TGTGCCAGCAGCCAAACGGGACAGCTTGACGGGGAGCTGTTTTTT

j_call: TRBJ1-6
clone_size: NA
v_call: TRBV25-1
d_call: NA
cdr3_aa: CASSADLQNSPLHF
cdr3_nt: TGTGCCAGCAGTGCGGACCTACAGAATTCACCCCTCCACTTT

j_call: TRBJ1-2
clone_size: NA
v_call: TRBV6-6
d_call: TRBD1
cdr3_aa: CASRDRNYGYTF
cdr3_nt: TGTGCCAGCAGGGACAGGAACTATGGCTACACCTTC

j_call: TRBJ1-1
clone_size: NA
v_call: TRBV5-6
d_call: NA
cdr3_aa: CASSLVAGQNTEAFF
cdr3_nt: TGTGCCAGCAGCTTAGTCGCAGGGCAGAACACTGAAGCTTTCTTT

j_call: TRBJ1-6
clone_size: NA
v_call: TRBV29-1
d_call: TRBD1
cdr3_aa: CSASEGQRNSPLHF
cdr3_nt: TGCAGCGCGAGCGAGGGACAGCGTAATTCACCCCTCCACTTT

j_call: TRBJ2-3
clone_size: NA
v_call: TRBV30
d_call: NA
cdr3_aa: CAWMDSASFTDTQYF
cdr3_nt: TGTGCCTGGATGGACTCCGCATCCTTCACAGATACGCAGTATTTT

j_call: TRBJ2-7
clone_size: NA
v_call: TRBV28
d_call: NA
cdr3_aa: CASSQNRGPLTRYEQYF
cdr3_nt: TGTGCCAGCAGCCAAAACCGGGGGCCACTTACCAGGTACGAGCAGTACTTC

j_call: TRBJ1-4
clone_size: NA
v_call: TRBV4-2
d_call: NA
cdr3_aa: CASSQGTATNEKLFF
cdr3_nt: TGTGCCAGCAGCCAAGGGACAGCAACTAATGAAAAACTGTTTTTT

j_call: TRBJ1-5
clone_size: NA
v_call: TRBV9
d_call: NA
cdr3_aa: CASSVGAGSQQPQHF
cdr3_nt: TGTGCCAGCAGCGTAGGGGCGGGGTCACAACAGCCCCAGCATTTT

j_call: TRBJ2-3
clone_size: few
v_call: TRBV7-2
d_call: TRBD2
cdr3_aa: CASSLLSGGETTTDTQYF
cdr3_nt: TGTGCCAGCAGCTTATTGAGCGGGGGGGAAACAACCACAGATACGCAGTATTTT

j_call: TRBJ2-2
clone_size: NA
v_call: TRBV10-3
d_call: TRBD1
cdr3_aa: CAIRGQGGIGELFF
cdr3_nt: TGTGCCATCAGGGGACAGGGGGGCATCGGGGAGCTGTTTTTT